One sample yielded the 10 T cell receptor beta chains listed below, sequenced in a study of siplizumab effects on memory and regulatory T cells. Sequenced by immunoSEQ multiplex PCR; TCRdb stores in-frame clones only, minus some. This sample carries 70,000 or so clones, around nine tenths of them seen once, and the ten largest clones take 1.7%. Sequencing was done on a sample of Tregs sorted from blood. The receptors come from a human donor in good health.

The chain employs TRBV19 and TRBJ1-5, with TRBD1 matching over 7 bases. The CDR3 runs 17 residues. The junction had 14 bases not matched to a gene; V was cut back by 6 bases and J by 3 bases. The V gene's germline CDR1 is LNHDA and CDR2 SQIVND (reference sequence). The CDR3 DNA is TGTGCCAGTAGCTCACCTCCGGGACAGAAATTCAATCAGCCCCAGCATTTT. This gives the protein CASSSPPGQKFNQPQHF.

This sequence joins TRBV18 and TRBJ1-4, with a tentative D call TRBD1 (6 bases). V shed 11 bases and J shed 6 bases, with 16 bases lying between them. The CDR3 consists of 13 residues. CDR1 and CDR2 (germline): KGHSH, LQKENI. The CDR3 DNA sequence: TGTGCCGGTCGCTCTCCAGGGGATGAAAAACTGTTTTTT. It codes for CAGRSPGDEKLFF.

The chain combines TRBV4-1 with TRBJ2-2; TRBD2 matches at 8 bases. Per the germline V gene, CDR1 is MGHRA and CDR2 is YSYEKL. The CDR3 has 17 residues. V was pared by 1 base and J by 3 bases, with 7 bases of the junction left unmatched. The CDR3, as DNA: TGCGCCAGCAGCCAAGCGGCGGGGGGAGTGTACACCGGGGAGCTGTTTTTT. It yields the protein CASSQAAGGVYTGELFF.

The CDR3: CATTEWSSDTQYF. DNA for the CDR3: TGTGCCACGACCGAGTGGAGCTCAGATACGCAGTATTTT. The chain carries TRBV10-3 and TRBJ2-3; D remains unclear. The CDR3 has 13 residues. Germline V gives CDR1 ENHRY, CDR2 SYGVKD. The V gene lost 10 bases and the J gene lost 4 bases, with 15 bases spanning the gap.

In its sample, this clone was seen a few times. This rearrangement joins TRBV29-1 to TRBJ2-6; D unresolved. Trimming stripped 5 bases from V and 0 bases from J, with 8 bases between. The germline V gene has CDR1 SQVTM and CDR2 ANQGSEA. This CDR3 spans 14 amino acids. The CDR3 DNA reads TGCAGCGTTATGGAACACTCTGGGGCCAACGTCCTGACTTTC. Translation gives CSVMEHSGANVLTF.

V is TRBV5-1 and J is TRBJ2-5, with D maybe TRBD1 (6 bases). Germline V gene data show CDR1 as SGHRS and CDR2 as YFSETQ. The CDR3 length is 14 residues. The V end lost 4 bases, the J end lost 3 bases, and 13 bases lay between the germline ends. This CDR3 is CASSPGAGEETQYF. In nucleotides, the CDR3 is TGCGCCAGCAGCCCCGGTGCAGGGGAAGAGACCCAGTACTTC.

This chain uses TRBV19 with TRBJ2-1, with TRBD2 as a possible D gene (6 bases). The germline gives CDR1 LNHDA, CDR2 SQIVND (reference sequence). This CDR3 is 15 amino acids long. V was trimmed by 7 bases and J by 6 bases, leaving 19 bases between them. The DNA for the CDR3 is TGTGCCAGTACCCTATCAGGGCAGGGAGGCAATGAGCAGTTCTTC. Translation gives CASTLSGQGGNEQFF.

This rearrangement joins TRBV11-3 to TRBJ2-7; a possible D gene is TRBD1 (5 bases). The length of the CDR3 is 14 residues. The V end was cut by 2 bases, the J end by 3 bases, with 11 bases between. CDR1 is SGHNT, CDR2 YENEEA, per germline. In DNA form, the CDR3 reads TGTGCCAGCAGCTTAACCGACAGCAGCTACGAGCAGTACTTC. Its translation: CASSLTDSSYEQYF. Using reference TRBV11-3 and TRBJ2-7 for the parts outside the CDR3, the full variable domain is EAGVVQSPRYKIIEKKQPVAFWCNPISGHNTLYWYLQNLGQGPELLIRYENEEAVDDSQLPKDRFSAERLKGVDSTLKIQPAELGDSAVYLCASSLTDSSYEQYFGPGTRLTVT.

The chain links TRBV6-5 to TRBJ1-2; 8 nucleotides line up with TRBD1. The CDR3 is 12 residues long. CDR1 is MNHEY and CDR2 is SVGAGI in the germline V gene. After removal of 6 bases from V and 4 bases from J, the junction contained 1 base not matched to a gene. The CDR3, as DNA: TGTGCCAGCAGAACAGGGGGCTATGGCTACACCTTC. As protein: CASRTGGYGYTF.

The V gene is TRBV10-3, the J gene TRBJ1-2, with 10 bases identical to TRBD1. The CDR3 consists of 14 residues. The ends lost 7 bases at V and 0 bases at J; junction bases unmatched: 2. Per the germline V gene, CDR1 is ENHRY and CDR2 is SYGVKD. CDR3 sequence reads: CAITGQGANYGYTF. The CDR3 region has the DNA TGTGCCATCACTGGACAGGGGGCTAACTATGGCTACACCTTC.